This T cell receptor beta chain was obtained from a study of shared clonotypes between healthy human individuals. Findings of the study overall: In a few donors, around 5.5% of naive CD4 clonotypes appeared in common. Investigators expected sequencing depth to affect clonotype sharing among donors. Despite large depth, rarefaction showed incomplete sorted-subset sequencing.

Profiled with immunoSEQ multiplex PCR; TCRdb holds only in-frame clones, not every one. The table records about 710,000 clones, about three quarters of them present only once. This clone was picked up a small number of times. The antigen is not known. The germline V gene encodes CDR1 SGHDT and CDR2 YYEEEE. The CDR3 runs to 15 residues. J gave up 7 bases and V 2 bases, and 11 bases lay outside the gene matches. Division of CD4+ cells produced a CD45RA+ naive subset and a CD45RA-negative memory subset. The clonotype was recovered from a woman aged 25 to 45 in good health. The source material was memory CD4+ T cells sorted from blood. As for subset: CD45RA-negative fraction. The rearrangement links TRBV5-6 to TRBJ1-2, with 7 bases aligning to TRBD1. The CDR3 coding sequence is TGTGCCAGCAGCTTAAGTTCGGTTACAGGGGCTGGCTACACCTTC. Encoded protein: CASSLSSVTGAGYTF.